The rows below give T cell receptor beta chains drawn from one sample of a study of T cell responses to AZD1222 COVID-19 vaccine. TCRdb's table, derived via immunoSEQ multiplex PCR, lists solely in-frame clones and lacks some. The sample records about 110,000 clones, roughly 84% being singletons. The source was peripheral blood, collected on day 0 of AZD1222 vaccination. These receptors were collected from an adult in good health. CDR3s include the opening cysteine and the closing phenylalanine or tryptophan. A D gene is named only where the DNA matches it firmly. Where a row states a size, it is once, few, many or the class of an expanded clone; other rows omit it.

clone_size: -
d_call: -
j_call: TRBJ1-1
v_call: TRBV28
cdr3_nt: TGTGCCAGCAGTCCAAGGGACGGGCGAAACACTGAAGCTTTCTTT
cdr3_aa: CASSPRDGRNTEAFF

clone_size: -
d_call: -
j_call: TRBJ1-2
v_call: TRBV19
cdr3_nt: TGTGCCAGTAGCATAGGGCCCCTGTTCTATGGCTACACCTTC
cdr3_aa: CASSIGPLFYGYTF

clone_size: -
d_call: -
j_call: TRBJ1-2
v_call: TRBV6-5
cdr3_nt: TGTGCCAGCAGTCCCGGCAGGGGAAGTGGCTACACCTTC
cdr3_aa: CASSPGRGSGYTF

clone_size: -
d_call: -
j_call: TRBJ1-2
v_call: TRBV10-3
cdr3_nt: TGTGCCATCAGTCCGACAGTTGCCGCCTATGGCTACACCTTC
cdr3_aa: CAISPTVAAYGYTF

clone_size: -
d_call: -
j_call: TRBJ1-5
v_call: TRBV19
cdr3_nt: TGTGCCAGTAGTATATTAGGACGGACCTATAGCAATCAGCCCCAGCATTTT
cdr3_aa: CASSILGRTYSNQPQHF

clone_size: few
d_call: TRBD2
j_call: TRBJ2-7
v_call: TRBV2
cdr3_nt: TGTGCCAGCAATGTAGCGGGGGTCGGGCAGTACTTC
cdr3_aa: CASNVAGVGQYF

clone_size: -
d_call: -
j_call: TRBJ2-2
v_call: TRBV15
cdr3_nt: TGTGCCACCAGCAGAGATCTGGTCGGGGAGCTGTTTTTT
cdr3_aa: CATSRDLVGELFF

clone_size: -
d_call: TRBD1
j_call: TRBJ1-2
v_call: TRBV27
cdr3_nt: TGTGCCAGCAGTTTAGGACAGGGGATAGGCTACACCTTC
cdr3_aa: CASSLGQGIGYTF

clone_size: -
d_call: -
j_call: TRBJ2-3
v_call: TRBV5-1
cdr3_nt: TGCGCCAGCAGCTGGACGGATCCAGATACGCAGTATTTT
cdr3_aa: CASSWTDPDTQYF

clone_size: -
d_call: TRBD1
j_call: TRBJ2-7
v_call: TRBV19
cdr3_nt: TGTGCCAGTAGTACCATGACAGGGTGGTACGAGCAGTACTTC
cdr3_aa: CASSTMTGWYEQYF

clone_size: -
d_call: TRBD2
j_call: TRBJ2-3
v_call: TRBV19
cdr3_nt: TGTGCCAGCCAGACTAGCGGGAGGCCGGGGGCAGATACGCAGTATTTT
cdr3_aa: CASQTSGRPGADTQYF

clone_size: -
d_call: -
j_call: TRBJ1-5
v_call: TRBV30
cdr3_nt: TGTGCCTGGAGTGGGGGTGGAGGACTTAGCAATCAGCCCCAGCATTTT
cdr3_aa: CAWSGGGGLSNQPQHF

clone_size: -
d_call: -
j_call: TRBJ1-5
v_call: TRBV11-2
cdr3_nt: TGTGCCAGCAGCGTGGGCGGGGTCCCGAATCAGCCCCAGCATTTT
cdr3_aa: CASSVGGVPNQPQHF

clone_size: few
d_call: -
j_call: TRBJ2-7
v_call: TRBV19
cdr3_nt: TGTGCCAGTAGTATCGGGACTTTTTCCTACGAGCAGTACTTC
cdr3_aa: CASSIGTFSYEQYF

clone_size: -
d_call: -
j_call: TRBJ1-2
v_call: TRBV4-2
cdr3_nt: TGTGCCAGCAGCCAAGACCCGGGAAGGGGTGGCTACACCTTC
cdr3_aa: CASSQDPGRGGYTF

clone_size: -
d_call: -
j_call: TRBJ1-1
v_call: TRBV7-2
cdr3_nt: TGTGCCAGCAGCCCCCGGGACACTGAAGCTTTCTTT
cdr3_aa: CASSPRDTEAFF

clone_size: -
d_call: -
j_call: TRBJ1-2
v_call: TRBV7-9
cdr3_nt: TGTGCCAGCAGCTTAGGATTGGATGGCTACACCTTC
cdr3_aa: CASSLGLDGYTF

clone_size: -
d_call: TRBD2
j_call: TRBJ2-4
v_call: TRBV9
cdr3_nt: TGTGCCAGCAGCACCTTTGTAGCGGGGGGCCAAAACATTCAGTACTTC
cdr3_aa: CASSTFVAGGQNIQYF

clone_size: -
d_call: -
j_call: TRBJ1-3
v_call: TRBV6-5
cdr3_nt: TGTGCCAGCGGTCAGGGAAGGGGTGGAAACACCATATATTTT
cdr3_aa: CASGQGRGGNTIYF

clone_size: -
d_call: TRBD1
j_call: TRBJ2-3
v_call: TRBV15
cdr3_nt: TGTGCCACCAGCTCTACAGGGGGAGCCCAGTATTTT
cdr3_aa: CATSSTGGAQYF

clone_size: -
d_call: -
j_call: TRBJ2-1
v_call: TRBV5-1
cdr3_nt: TGCGCCAGCAGCTTGAGCAATGAGCAGTTCTTC
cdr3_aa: CASSLSNEQFF

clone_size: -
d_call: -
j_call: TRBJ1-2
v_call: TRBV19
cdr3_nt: TGTGCCAGTAGTATAGACAGACCGTCAGATGGCTACACCTTC
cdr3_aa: CASSIDRPSDGYTF

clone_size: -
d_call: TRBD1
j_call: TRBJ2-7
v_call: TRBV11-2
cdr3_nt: TGTGCCAGCAGCTTAAAAGGGGACAGGGCCCGTTACGAGCAGTACTTC
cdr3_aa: CASSLKGDRARYEQYF

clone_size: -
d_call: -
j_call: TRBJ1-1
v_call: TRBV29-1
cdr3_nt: TGCAGCATCTACCCAGGGGCAGGTGAAGCTTTCTTT
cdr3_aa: CSIYPGAGEAFF

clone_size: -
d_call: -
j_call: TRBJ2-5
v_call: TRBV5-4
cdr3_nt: TGTGCCAGCACCTTGGGGGAGACCCAGTACTTC
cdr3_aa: CASTLGETQYF

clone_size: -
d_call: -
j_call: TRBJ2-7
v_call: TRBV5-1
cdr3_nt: TGCGCCAGCAGCCGGGACGGGAATTCCTACGAGCAGTACTTC
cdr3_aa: CASSRDGNSYEQYF

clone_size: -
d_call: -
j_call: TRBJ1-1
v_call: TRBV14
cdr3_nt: TGTGCCAGCAGCCCCATCAACCGACGTGGCCCCCATGAAGCTTTCTTT
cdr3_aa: CASSPINRRGPHEAFF

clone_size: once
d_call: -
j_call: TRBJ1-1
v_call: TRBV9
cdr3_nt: TGTGCCAGCAGCGAAGGAAAGGGCCTAGGGAACACTGAAGCTTTCTTT
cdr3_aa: CASSEGKGLGNTEAFF

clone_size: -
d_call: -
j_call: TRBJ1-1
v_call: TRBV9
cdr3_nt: TGTGCCAGCAGCGTAGAAGGAGGTGAAGCTTTCTTT
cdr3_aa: CASSVEGGEAFF

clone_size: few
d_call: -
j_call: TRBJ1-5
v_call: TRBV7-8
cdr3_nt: TGTGCCAGCAGCTTAGCTAGGACATGGCAGCCCCAGCATTTT
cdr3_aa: CASSLARTWQPQHF

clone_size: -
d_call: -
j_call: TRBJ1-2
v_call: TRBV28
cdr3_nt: TGTGCCAGCAGTTTATTGGGGGGCTACTATGGCTACACCTTC
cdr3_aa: CASSLLGGYYGYTF

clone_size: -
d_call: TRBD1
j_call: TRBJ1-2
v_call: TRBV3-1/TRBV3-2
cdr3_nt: TGTGCCAGCAGCCCGAGGGGGCTTAGGTACTATGGCTACACCTTC
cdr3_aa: CASSPRGLRYYGYTF

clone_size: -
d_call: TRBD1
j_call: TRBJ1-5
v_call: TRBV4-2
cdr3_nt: TGTGCCAGCAGCCAAGAAGGCGACAGGGGGCTTCTGGGCAATCAGCCCCAGCATTTT
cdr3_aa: CASSQEGDRGLLGNQPQHF

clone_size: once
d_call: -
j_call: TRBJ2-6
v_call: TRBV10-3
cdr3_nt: TGTGCCATCAGTGTCGACTCTGGGGCCAACGTCCTGACTTTC
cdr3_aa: CAISVDSGANVLTF

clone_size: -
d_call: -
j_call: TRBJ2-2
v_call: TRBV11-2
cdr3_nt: TGTGCCAGCAGCTTAGGACGGATCGGGGAGCTGTTTTTT
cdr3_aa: CASSLGRIGELFF

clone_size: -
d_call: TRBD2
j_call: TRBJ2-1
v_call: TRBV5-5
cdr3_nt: TGTGCCAGCAGCCCGACCGGGACTAGCCTCTACAATGAGCAGTTCTTC
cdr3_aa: CASSPTGTSLYNEQFF

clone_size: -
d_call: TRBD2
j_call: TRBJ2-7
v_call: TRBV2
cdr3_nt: TGTGCCAGCAGTGAACACGGACTAGCGACCTACGAGCAGTACTTC
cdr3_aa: CASSEHGLATYEQYF

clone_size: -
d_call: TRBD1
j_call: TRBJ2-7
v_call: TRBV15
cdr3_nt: TGTGCCACCAGCAGAGATCAAAGGCCGACCCGACAGGGGGCGAGGGAGCAGTACTTC
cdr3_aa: CATSRDQRPTRQGAREQYF

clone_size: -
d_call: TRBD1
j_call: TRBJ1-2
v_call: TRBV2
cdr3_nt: TGTGCCAGCAGGGTTGGGACAGCGTTTCGCTACACCTTC
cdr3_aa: CASRVGTAFRYTF

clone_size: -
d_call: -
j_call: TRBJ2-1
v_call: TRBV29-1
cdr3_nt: TGCAGCCCCAAGGGTGGGTTGGGCTCCTACAATGAGCAGTTCTTC
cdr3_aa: CSPKGGLGSYNEQFF

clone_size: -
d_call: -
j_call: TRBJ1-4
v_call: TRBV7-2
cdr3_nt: TGTGCCAGCAGCTTAGACTGGACCACTAATGAAAAACTGTTTTTT
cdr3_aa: CASSLDWTTNEKLFF

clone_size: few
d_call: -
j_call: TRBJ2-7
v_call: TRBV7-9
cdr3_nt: TGTGCCAGCAGCTTAGTGCAGGGACAAACTTCCTACGAGCAGTACTTC
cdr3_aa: CASSLVQGQTSYEQYF

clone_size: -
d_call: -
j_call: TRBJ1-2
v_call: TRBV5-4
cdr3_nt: TGTGCCAGCAGCTTTTGGCAGGGCGGCTACACCTTC
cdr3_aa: CASSFWQGGYTF

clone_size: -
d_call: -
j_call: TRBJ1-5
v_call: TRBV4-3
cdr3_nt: TGCGCCAGCAGCCAAGATCTTGGGGGGTTGTATCAGCCCCAGCATTTT
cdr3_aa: CASSQDLGGLYQPQHF

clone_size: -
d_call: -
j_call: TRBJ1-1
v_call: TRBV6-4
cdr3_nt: TGTGCCAGCAGCGCCGAGCCGAACACTGAAGCTTTCTTT
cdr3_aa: CASSAEPNTEAFF